The 8 T cell receptor beta chains below were found in one sample sequenced in a study of cytomegalovirus exposure and HLA in healthy donors (dated by TCRdb to 2016 to 2017). The protocol used for the library was the immunoSEQ multiplex PCR assay. For the multiplex PCR, a mixture combining 60 forward primers for TCR Vbeta segments and 13 reverse primers for TCR Jbeta segments was used. Entries here come from immuneACCESS through TCRdb and include only in-frame sequences with V and J called. Some clones fail to appear in such tables; in the studies checked, an unresolved V gene covers under half of the shortfall, and the cause of the remainder is unknown. A total of roughly 150,000 clones appear in this sample, approximately 80% of them only once. The top ten constitute 3% to 4% of the sample. Sequencing was carried out using PBMCs. Source of these receptors: a male donor in good health and CMV-seronegative.

This chain links TRBV11-1 with TRBJ2-2; 10 positions agree with TRBD1. Germline CDR1 is SGHAT and CDR2 is FQDESV (reference sequence). The trim removed 4 bases at V and 7 bases at J, leaving 3 bases unmatched. The CDR3 covers 14 residues. The CDR3 spells CASSSTGGLGELFF. CDR3 DNA sequence: TGTGCCAGCAGCTCGACAGGGGGCCTCGGGGAGCTGTTTTTT.

The chain uses TRBV19 and TRBJ2-1, with 11 nucleotides matching TRBD2. The ends lost 1 base at V and 1 base at J; junction bases unmatched: 6. The CDR3 has 18 residues. Germline CDR1 reads LNHDA; CDR2 reads SQIVND (reference sequence). The DNA for the CDR3 is TGTGCCAGTAGTATAGTTGGGCTAGCGGGAGGTTCCTACAATGAGCAGTTCTTC. Its translation is CASSIVGLAGGSYNEQFF.

The chain couples TRBV27 to TRBJ1-5; 7 positions agree with TRBD1. Unmatched junction bases numbered 3, after V lost 0 bases and J lost 1 base. The CDR3 is 16 amino acids. CDR1 and CDR2 (germline): MNHEY, SMNVEV (reference sequence). CDR3 DNA: TGTGCCAGCAGTTTATCCGGGACAGCAAGCAATCAGCCCCAGCATTTT. Amino acid sequence: CASSLSGTASNQPQHF.

The chain joins TRBV11-2 to TRBJ1-6, with D tentatively TRBD1 (5 bases). The CDR3 has 15 residues. Germline V gene sequence: CDR1 SGHAT, CDR2 FQNNGV. V lost 3 bases to trimming and J lost 13 bases, with 19 bases between them. The CDR3 DNA reads as TGTGCCAGCAGCTTTGACCAGCAGGGAACGGCCCCCCTCCACTTT. Translating it yields CASSFDQQGTAPLHF.

This rearrangement joins TRBV28 to TRBJ1-6, with 8 bases aligning to TRBD1. Germline CDR1 and CDR2: MDHEN and SYDVKM. The CDR3 is 14 residues long. V gave up 6 bases and J gave up 7 bases; unmatched junction bases: 5. In DNA form, the CDR3 reads TGTGCCAGCAGCCTTGGACAGGGCAATTCACCCCTCCACTTT. It translates to CASSLGQGNSPLHF.

This rearrangement joins TRBV7-2 to TRBJ1-5, with D possibly TRBD1 on 6 matching bases. Germline loops: CDR1 SGHTA, CDR2 FQGNSA. Between the trimmed V and J ends, which lost 4 bases and 5 bases, there was a span of 18 bases. The CDR3 contains 16 residues. The CDR3 DNA reads as TGTGCCAGCAGCTCCTTAGGGGCTGCAGGGGATCAGCCCCAGCATTTT. Protein sequence: CASSSLGAAGDQPQHF. Based on the CDR3 plus reference TRBV7-2 and TRBJ1-5, the full variable domain is GAGVSQSPSNKVTEKGKDVELRCDPISGHTALYWYRQSLGQGLEFLIYFQGNSAPDKSGLPSDRFSAERTGGSVSTLTIQRTQQEDSAVYLCASSSLGAAGDQPQHFGDGTRLSIL.

The V gene is TRBV6-5, the J gene TRBJ1-4, with a possible D match to TRBD1 (5 bases). This CDR3 has 16 amino acids. The germline V gene has CDR1 MNHEY and CDR2 SVGAGI. V gave up 4 bases and J gave up 3 bases, with 15 bases separating them. In nucleotides, the CDR3 is TGTGCCAGCAGTTCCAGACAGTTGATTGCTAATGAAAAACTGTTTTTT. This sequence encodes CASSSRQLIANEKLFF.

The chain links TRBV2 to TRBJ1-2; TRBD1 agrees at 9 bases. Germline V gene data show CDR1 as SNHLY and CDR2 as FYNNEI. The CDR3 spans 12 residues. V dropped 6 bases and J dropped 7; count of bases not matched to a gene: 3. CDR3 protein: CASRSDRGGYTF. DNA for the CDR3: TGTGCCAGCAGGTCGGACAGGGGTGGCTACACCTTC.